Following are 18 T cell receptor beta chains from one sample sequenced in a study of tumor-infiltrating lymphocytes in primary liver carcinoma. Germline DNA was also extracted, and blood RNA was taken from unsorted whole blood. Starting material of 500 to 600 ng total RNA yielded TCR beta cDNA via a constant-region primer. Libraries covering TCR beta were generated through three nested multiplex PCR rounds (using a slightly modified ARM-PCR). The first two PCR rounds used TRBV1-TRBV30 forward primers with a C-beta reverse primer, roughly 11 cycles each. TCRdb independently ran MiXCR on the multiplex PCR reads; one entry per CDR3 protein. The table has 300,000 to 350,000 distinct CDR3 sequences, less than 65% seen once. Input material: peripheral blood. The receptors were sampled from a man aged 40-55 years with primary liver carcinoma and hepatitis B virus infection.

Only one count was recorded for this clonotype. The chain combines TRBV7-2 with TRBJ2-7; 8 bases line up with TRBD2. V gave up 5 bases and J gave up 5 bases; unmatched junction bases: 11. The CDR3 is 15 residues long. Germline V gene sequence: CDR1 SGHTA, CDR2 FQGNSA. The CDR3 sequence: CASSSQREPTHEQYF. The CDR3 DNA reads TGTGCCAGCAGCAGTCAGCGGGAGCCTACCCACGAGCAGTACTTC.

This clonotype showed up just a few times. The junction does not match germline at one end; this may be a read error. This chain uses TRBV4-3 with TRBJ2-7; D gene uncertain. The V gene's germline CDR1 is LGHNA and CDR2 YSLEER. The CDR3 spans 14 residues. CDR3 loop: CASSQDHWSYEQYF. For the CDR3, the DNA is TGCGCCAGCAGTCAAGATCACTGGTCCTACGAGCAGTACTTC.

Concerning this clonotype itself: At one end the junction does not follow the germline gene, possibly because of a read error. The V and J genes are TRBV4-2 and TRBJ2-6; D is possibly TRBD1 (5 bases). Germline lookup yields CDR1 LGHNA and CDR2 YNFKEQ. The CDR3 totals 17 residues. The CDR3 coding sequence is TGTGCCAGCAGCCGAGACTGGGCCCGCTCTGGGGCCAACGTCCCGACTTTC. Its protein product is CASSRDWARSGANVPTF.

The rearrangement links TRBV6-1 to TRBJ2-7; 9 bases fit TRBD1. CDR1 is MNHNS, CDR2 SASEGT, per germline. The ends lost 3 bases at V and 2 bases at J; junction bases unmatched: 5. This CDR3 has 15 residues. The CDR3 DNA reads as TGTGCCAGCAGTGATGTCGGGACAGGGACCTACGAGCAGTACTTC. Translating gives CASSDVGTGTYEQYF.

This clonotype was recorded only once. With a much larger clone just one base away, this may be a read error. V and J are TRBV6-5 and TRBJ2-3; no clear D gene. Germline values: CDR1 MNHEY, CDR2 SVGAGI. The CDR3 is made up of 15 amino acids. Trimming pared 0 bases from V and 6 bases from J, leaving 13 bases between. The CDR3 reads CASSYSSLEGDTQYF. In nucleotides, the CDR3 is TGTGCCAGCAGTTACTCTAGCCTCGAAGGGGATACGCAGTATTTT.

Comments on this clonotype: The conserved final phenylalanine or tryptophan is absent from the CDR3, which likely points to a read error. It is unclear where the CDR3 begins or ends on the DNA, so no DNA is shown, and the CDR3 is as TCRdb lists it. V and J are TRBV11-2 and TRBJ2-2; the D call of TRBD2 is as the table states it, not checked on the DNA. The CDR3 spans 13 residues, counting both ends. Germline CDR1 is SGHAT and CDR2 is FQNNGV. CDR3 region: CASSPQAVWELFS.

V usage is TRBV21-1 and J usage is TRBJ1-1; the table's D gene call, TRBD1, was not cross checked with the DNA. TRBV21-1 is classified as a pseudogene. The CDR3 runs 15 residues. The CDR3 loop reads CASSPGDRSSTEAFF. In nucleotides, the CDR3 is TGTGCCAGCAGCCCAGGGGACAGGTCGAGCACTGAAGCTTTCTTT.

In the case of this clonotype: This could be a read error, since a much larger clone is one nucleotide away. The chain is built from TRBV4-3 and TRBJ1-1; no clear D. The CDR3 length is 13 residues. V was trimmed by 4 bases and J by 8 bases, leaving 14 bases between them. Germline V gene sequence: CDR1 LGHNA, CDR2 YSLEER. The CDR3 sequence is CASSPKKGVEAFF. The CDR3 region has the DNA TGCGCCAGCAGCCCAAAAAAAGGTGTGGAAGCTTTCTTT.

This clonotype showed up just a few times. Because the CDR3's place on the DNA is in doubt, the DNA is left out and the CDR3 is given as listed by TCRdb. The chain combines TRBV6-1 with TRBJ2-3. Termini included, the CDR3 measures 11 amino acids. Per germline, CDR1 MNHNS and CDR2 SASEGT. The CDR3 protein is CASILGNTQYF.

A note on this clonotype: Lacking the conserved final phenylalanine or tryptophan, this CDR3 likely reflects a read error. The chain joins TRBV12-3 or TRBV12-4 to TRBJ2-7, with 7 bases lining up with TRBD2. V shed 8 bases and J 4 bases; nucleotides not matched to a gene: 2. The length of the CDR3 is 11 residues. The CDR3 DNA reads TGTGCCAGCGGGGGGGGGTACGAGCAGTACCTC. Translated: CASGGGYEQYL.

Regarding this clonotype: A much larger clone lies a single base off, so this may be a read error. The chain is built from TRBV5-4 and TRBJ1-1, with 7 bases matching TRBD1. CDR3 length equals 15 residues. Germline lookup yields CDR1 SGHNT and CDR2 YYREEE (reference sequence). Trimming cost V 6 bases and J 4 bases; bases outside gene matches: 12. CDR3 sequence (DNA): TGTGCCAGCACCTTACGGGGCCCAGGGGGCACTGAAGCTTTCTTT. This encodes CASTLRGPGGTEAFF.

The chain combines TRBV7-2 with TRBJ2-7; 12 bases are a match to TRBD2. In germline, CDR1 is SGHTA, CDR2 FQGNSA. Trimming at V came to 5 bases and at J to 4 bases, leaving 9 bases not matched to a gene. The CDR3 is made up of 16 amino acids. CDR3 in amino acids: CASSAQLAGGPYEQYF. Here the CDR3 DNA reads TGTGCCAGCAGCGCCCAACTAGCGGGAGGCCCGTACGAGCAGTACTTC.

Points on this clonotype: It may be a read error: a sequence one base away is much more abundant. The CDR3 protein is CASGNTGLALELFF. Written as DNA, the CDR3 is TGTGCTAGTGGAAATACGGGACTAGCACTTGAGCTGTTCTTC. The chain is built from TRBV12-5 and TRBJ2-1; TRBD2 matches at 9 bases. The germline V gene has CDR1 LGHNT and CDR2 FRNRAP. CDR3 length: 14 amino acids.

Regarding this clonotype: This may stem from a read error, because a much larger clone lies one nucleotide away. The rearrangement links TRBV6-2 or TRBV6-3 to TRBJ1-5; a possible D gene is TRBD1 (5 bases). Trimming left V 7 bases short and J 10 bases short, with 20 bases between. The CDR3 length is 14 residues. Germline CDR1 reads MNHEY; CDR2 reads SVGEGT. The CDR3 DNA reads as TGTGCCAGCACCCCGACGGGGGGTTTTCACCCCCAGCATTTT. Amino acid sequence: CASTPTGGFHPQHF.

CDR3 DNA sequence: TGTGCCAGTAAGCCGACAGAAGATAATGAAAAACTGTTTTTT. It is translated as CASKPTEDNEKLFF. V usage is TRBV19 and J usage is TRBJ1-4, with D tentatively TRBD1 (5 bases). The V gene's germline CDR1 is LNHDA and CDR2 SQIVND (reference sequence). The CDR3 totals 14 residues. Trimming removed 7 bases at V and 4 bases at J, with 13 bases between.

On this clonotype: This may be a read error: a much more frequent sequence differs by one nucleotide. The CDR3 is CASSFDRGYNEEFF. In nucleotides, the CDR3 is TGTGCCAGCAGTTTCGATCGCGGTTACAATGAGGAGTTCTTC. The J gene is TRBJ2-1, the V gene TRBV12-3 or TRBV12-4, with D unclear. The CDR3 extends over 14 amino acids.

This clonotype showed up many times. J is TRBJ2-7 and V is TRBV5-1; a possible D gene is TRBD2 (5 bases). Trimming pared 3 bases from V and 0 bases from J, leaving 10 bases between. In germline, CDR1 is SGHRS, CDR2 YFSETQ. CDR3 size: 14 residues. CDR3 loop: CASSYSVTSYEQYF. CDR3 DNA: TGCGCCAGCAGCTATAGCGTAACCTCCTACGAGCAGTACTTC. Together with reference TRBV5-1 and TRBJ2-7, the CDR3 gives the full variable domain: KAGVTQTPRYLIKTRGQQVTLSCSPISGHRSVSWYQQTPGQGLQFLFEYFSETQRNKGNFPGRFSGRQFSNSRSEMNVSTLELGDSALYLCASSYSVTSYEQYFGPGTRLTVT.

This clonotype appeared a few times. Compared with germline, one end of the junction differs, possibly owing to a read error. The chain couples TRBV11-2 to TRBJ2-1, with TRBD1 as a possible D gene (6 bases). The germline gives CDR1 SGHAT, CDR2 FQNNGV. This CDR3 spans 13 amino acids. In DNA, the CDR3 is TGTGCCAACAAGGGACATTCCTACAATGACCAGTTCTTC. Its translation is CANKGHSYNDQFF.